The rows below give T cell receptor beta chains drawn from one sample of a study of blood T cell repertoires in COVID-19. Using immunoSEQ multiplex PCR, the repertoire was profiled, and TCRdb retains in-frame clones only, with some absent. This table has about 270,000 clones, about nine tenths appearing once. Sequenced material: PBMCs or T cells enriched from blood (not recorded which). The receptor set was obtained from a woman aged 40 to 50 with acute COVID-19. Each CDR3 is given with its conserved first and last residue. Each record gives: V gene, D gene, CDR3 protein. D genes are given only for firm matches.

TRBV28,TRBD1,CASSGAGTGSSGANVLTF
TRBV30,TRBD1,CAWSRQGGDTF
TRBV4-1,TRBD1,CASSLSTGGNSPLHF
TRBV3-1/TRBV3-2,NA,CASSLRQKTNYGYTF
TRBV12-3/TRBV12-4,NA,CASSSDSYNEQFF
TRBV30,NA,CAWSVRFMDTEAFF
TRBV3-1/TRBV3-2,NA,CASSQSQAGELFF
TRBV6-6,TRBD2,CATGTSGPQETQYF
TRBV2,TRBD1,CASDRDRGNSPLHF
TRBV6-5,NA,CASSSKRVLNTGELFF
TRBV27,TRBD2,CASSLNLLAGDLGELFF
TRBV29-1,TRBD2,CSVGTTSGALDTQYF
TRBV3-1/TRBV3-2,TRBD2,CASSQEVGGGAETQYF
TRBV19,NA,CASSGPRQLGQRTEAFF
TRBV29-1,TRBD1,CSATTGWATEAFF
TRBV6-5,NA,CASRTRQISYEQYF
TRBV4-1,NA,CASSQYGANTGELFF
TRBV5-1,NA,CASSSDSRRTQYF
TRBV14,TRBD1,CASSPREGGRNGYTF
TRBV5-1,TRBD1,CASSLGTANEQFF
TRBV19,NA,CASRPGNEKLFF
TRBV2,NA,CASSRQGTEAFF
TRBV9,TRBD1,CASSVRDRGYNEQFF
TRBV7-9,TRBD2,CASSKGLAANTGELFF
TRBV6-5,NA,CASSYWGQGGTEAFF
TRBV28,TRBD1,CASSSDEVDRGYGYTF